The 27 T cell receptor beta chains presented below share a single source sample, sequenced in a study of cytomegalovirus exposure and HLA in healthy donors. It was with 60 Vbeta and 13 Jbeta primers that the PCR ran. This table comes from immunoSEQ multiplex PCR, and its TCRdb copy is limited to in-frame clones, with some not included. The sample consists of under 250,000 clones, 82% of them appearing once. Sequencing used PBMCs. The receptor source for this set is a man aged 40-55 years in good health and CMV-seropositive.

This chain links TRBV6-5 with TRBJ1-2; D possibly corresponds to TRBD1 (5 bases). Deletions cut 0 bases from V and 5 bases from J, with 7 bases between. Germline assignment: CDR1 MNHEY and CDR2 SVGAGI. The CDR3 runs 13 residues. CDR3 DNA sequence: TGTGCCAGCAGTTACTCGGCAGGGTATGGCTACACCTTC. It specifies CASSYSAGYGYTF.

The chain uses TRBV6-4 and TRBJ2-1; a weak D match, TRBD1 (6 bases). Per germline, CDR1 MRHNA and CDR2 SNTAGT. This CDR3 comprises 13 residues. Trimming pared 5 bases from V and 3 bases from J, leaving 8 bases between. In nucleotides, the CDR3 is TGTGCCAGCAGTTTGGACAGCTACAATGAGCAGTTCTTC. Amino acids: CASSLDSYNEQFF.

The genes are TRBV7-2 and TRBJ2-1; 7 positions agree with TRBD2. Germline values: CDR1 SGHTA, CDR2 FQGNSA. The CDR3 spans 16 residues. Trimming removed 5 bases from V and 10 bases from J; junction bases left unmatched: 17. CDR3 coding DNA: TGTGCCAGCAGCCGGGGGGTCAGCGGGATGGGGGACGAGCAGTTCTTC. It yields the protein CASSRGVSGMGDEQFF.

This clone occurred a few times. The rearrangement links TRBV7-3 to TRBJ2-2, with a possible D match to TRBD1 (5 bases). The germline CDR1 and CDR2 sequences are SGHTA and FQGTGA. The CDR3 extends over 14 amino acids. The germline V and J ends were trimmed by 5 bases and 4 bases, with 11 bases remaining between them. This CDR3 reads CASSIQGSTGELFF. CDR3 sequence (DNA): TGTGCCAGCAGCATCCAGGGATCCACCGGGGAGCTGTTTTTT.

The sample holds a few counts of this clone. The rearrangement uses TRBV2 and TRBJ2-7; D unresolved. V was shortened by 6 bases and J by 9 bases, with 18 bases between the two germline ends. The germline V gene encodes CDR1 SNHLY and CDR2 FYNNEI. This CDR3 is 13 amino acids long. CDR3 sequence (DNA): TGTGCCAGCAGCCCCGAGTTTAGTTCGAGGCAGTACTTC. Protein: CASSPEFSSRQYF.

The genes are TRBV10-3 and TRBJ2-7; 14 bases are a match to TRBD2. The CDR3 covers 15 residues. V shed 2 bases, J shed 6 bases, and the junction held 3 bases outside the gene matches. CDR1 is ENHRY and CDR2 is SYGVKD in the germline V gene. The CDR3 region has the DNA TGTGCCATCAGTGAGCCGGGACTAGCGGGAGTCGAGCAGTACGTC. Its protein is CAISEPGLAGVEQYV.

The count of this clone is one. The CDR3 DNA follows: TGTGCCAGCATTACTGGAAACACCATATATTTT. Protein product: CASITGNTIYF. The chain has TRBV6-6 and TRBJ1-3; no firm D call. V shed 7 bases and J shed 2 bases, with 3 bases lying between them. CDR1 and CDR2 (germline): MNHNY, SVGAGI (reference sequence). This CDR3 spans 11 amino acids.

Of note for this clone: Distinct nucleotide sequences in the sample also encode this CDR3. The chain has TRBV5-1 and TRBJ2-3, with 9 bases identical to TRBD1. The CDR3 runs to 15 residues. V was clipped by 2 bases and J by 2 bases; unmatched bases: 3. Germline-derived CDR1 and CDR2 are SGHRS and YFSETQ. The CDR3 reads CASSFGTGYTDTQYF. The DNA for the CDR3 is TGCGCCAGCAGCTTCGGGACAGGGTACACAGATACGCAGTATTTT.

The J gene is TRBJ2-1, the V gene TRBV18; 13 bases fit TRBD2. Germline CDR1 reads KGHSH; CDR2 reads LQKENI. This CDR3 has 16 amino acids. The ends lost 0 bases at V and 8 bases at J; junction bases unmatched: 4. The CDR3 DNA reads as TGTGCCAGCTCACCACCGGGACTAGCGGGAACCGATGAGCAGTTCTTC. Translation gives CASSPPGLAGTDEQFF.

V usage is TRBV5-5 and J usage is TRBJ1-2; tentatively, D is TRBD1 (5 bases). The germline CDR1 and CDR2 sequences are SGHKS and YYEKEE (reference sequence). V was cut by 4 bases and J by 4 bases, with 14 bases left in between. This CDR3 comprises 14 residues. CDR3 protein: CASSIRQTSYGYTF. CDR3 sequence (DNA): TGTGCCAGCAGCATCAGACAGACCAGCTATGGCTACACCTTC.

The J gene is TRBJ2-7, the V gene TRBV27, with D unclear. Looked up from germline, CDR1 is MNHEY and CDR2 is SMNVEV (reference sequence). The CDR3 is made up of 12 amino acids. V was trimmed by 3 bases and J by 6 bases, leaving 9 bases between them. The CDR3 is CASSFPSGEQYF. In nucleotides, the CDR3 is TGTGCCAGCAGTTTCCCCTCGGGCGAGCAGTACTTC.

The rearrangement links TRBV7-8 to TRBJ2-1; TRBD2 matches at 8 bases. Trimming removed 4 bases from V and 8 bases from J; junction bases left unmatched: 10. Germline V CDR1 and CDR2: SGHVS, FQNEAQ. The CDR3 is 15 residues long. This CDR3 reads CASSSGLALPDEQFF. The CDR3 DNA reads TGTGCCAGCAGCTCTGGACTAGCTTTACCCGATGAGCAGTTCTTC.

This chain links TRBV2 with TRBJ2-3, with a possible D match to TRBD1 (6 bases). Per germline, CDR1 SNHLY and CDR2 FYNNEI. The V gene lost 10 bases and the J gene lost 0 bases, with 11 bases spanning the gap. The CDR3 is 13 residues long. The CDR3 sequence: CATGTSSTDTQYF. DNA for the CDR3: TGTGCCACCGGGACATCCAGCACAGATACGCAGTATTTT.

V is TRBV4-1 and J is TRBJ2-1, with 12 bases lining up with TRBD1. From germline, CDR1 is MGHRA and CDR2 YSYEKL. Germline trimming cut 4 bases from V and 6 bases from J; bases unmatched to any gene: 4. CDR3 length: 15 amino acids. CDR3 in amino acids: CASSPGQGALNEQFF. DNA of the CDR3: TGCGCCAGCAGCCCGGGACAGGGGGCCCTCAATGAGCAGTTCTTC.

This chain joins TRBV5-4 and TRBJ2-2, with no clear D. Looked up from germline, CDR1 is SGHNT and CDR2 is YYREEE (reference sequence). The CDR3 runs to 12 residues. Between the trimmed V and J ends, which lost 6 bases and 6 bases, there was a span of 9 bases. CDR3 sequence: CASNPVSGELFF. The CDR3 nucleotides are TGTGCCAGCAATCCCGTCTCCGGGGAGCTGTTTTTT.

The gene calls are TRBV5-1 and TRBJ2-1; the match to TRBD2 covers 14 bases. Germline V CDR1 and CDR2: SGHRS, YFSETQ. The CDR3 runs 20 residues. J was trimmed by 3 bases and V by 4 bases; bases with no gene match: 15. DNA for the CDR3: TGCGCCAGCAGCCCGGGGACTAGCGGGAGCGGGTTGGGGGGCTACAATGAGCAGTTCTTC. Protein sequence: CASSPGTSGSGLGGYNEQFF.

The chain uses TRBV7-3 and TRBJ2-1; perhaps TRBD2 as D (5 bases). The CDR3 is 12 residues long. Per the germline V gene, CDR1 is SGHTA and CDR2 is FQGTGA. V dropped 4 bases and J dropped 9 bases, with 10 bases sitting between them. The DNA of the CDR3 is TGTGCCAGCAGCTCCCTCGGAGGTGAGCAGTTCTTC. This gives the protein CASSSLGGEQFF.

The chain recombines TRBV19 with TRBJ2-3, with D perhaps matching TRBD1 (6 bases). Germline V gene sequence: CDR1 LNHDA, CDR2 SQIVND (reference sequence). V lost 0 bases to trimming and J lost 4 bases, with 14 bases between them. The length of the CDR3 is 16 residues. The CDR3 protein is CASSIDRRGNPDTQYF. In DNA, the CDR3 is TGTGCCAGTAGTATAGATCGAAGGGGGAACCCAGATACGCAGTATTTT. Drawing the rest from reference TRBV19 and TRBJ2-3, the complete variable domain is DGGITQSPKYLFRKEGQNVTLSCEQNLNHDAMYWYRQDPGQGLRLIYYSQIVNDFQKGDIAEGYSVSREKKESFPLTVTSAQKNPTAFYLCASSIDRRGNPDTQYFGPGTRLTVL.

The V gene is TRBV14, the J gene TRBJ2-2, with D perhaps matching TRBD1 (6 bases). This CDR3 has 14 residues. The V gene's germline CDR1 is SGHDN and CDR2 FVKESK. The V gene lost 6 bases and the J gene lost 1 base, with 9 bases spanning the gap. The CDR3 loop is CASSRQVNTGELFF. CDR3 nucleotide sequence: TGTGCCAGCAGTCGACAGGTGAACACCGGGGAGCTGTTTTTT.

The rearrangement joins TRBV29-1 to TRBJ1-1, with D possibly being TRBD1 (6 bases). Germline values: CDR1 SQVTM, CDR2 ANQGSEA. This CDR3 contains 10 residues. Trimming took off 4 bases at V and 12 bases at J, with 12 bases between the two ends. CDR3 DNA: TGCAGCGTTGTGGATACAGGGACTTTCTTT. Protein product: CSVVDTGTFF.

The chain carries TRBV7-2 and TRBJ1-1; TRBD1 might be the D (6 bases). V was cut by 5 bases and J by 1 base, with 8 bases left in between. The CDR3 loop spans 13 amino acids. The germline V gene has CDR1 SGHTA and CDR2 FQGNSA. CDR3 amino acids: CASSRGGNTEAFF. The CDR3 DNA sequence: TGTGCCAGCAGCCGAGGGGGGAACACTGAAGCTTTCTTT.

This clone was recorded once. This sequence joins TRBV7-9 and TRBJ2-4, with a weak D call TRBD1 (6 bases). Between the trimmed V and J ends, which lost 4 bases and 6 bases, there was a span of 16 bases. Per the germline V gene, CDR1 is SEHNR and CDR2 is FQNEAQ (reference sequence). This CDR3 contains 15 residues. The CDR3 loop reads CASSSTGIGGNIQYF. The CDR3 coding sequence is TGTGCCAGCAGCTCTACAGGGATTGGGGGAAACATTCAGTACTTC.

The gene calls are TRBV19 and TRBJ1-4; TRBD1 aligns across 10 bases. From germline, CDR1 is LNHDA and CDR2 SQIVND (reference sequence). The CDR3 covers 15 residues. The J segment lost 6 bases and the V segment lost 3 bases, leaving 4 bases of the junction unmatched. For the CDR3, the DNA is TGTGCCAGTAGTATCGGGGACAGGGGTGATGAAAAACTGTTTTTT. This codes for CASSIGDRGDEKLFF.

This clone was detected only once. CDR3 region: CASSGRDGGLRGTGELFF. The CDR3, as DNA: TGTGCCAGCAGCGGGAGGGATGGTGGCCTCCGAGGCACCGGGGAGCTGTTTTTT. The chain recombines TRBV7-9 with TRBJ2-2, with 7 bases fitting TRBD2. CDR3 length equals 18 residues. The J segment lost 4 bases and the V segment lost 5 bases, leaving 16 bases of the junction unmatched. Germline V CDR1 and CDR2: SEHNR, FQNEAQ (reference sequence).

CDR3 in DNA: TGTGCCAGCAGAGATAACAGGGGTTCCTACGAGCAGTACTTC. The encoded protein is CASRDNRGSYEQYF. V and J are TRBV14 and TRBJ2-7, with 7 bases fitting TRBD1. Germline lookup yields CDR1 SGHDN and CDR2 FVKESK. CDR3 length equals 14 residues. The V segment lost 6 bases and the J segment 1 base; nucleotides outside the gene matches: 6.

The sample holds a few counts of this clone. The chain uses TRBV4-1 and TRBJ2-1; D possibly corresponds to TRBD1 (5 bases). Deletions cut 1 base from V and 9 bases from J, with 10 bases between. The CDR3 contains 13 residues. Germline V lookup: CDR1 MGHRA, CDR2 YSYEKL. CDR3 loop: CASSQVIGAEQFF. CDR3 DNA: TGCGCCAGCAGCCAAGTAATAGGGGCTGAGCAGTTCTTC.

V gene TRBV4-2 combines with J gene TRBJ2-2; TRBD1 matches at 7 bases. Germline CDR1 reads LGHNA; CDR2 reads YNFKEQ. V lost 0 bases to trimming and J lost 1 base; unmatched junction nucleotides: 2. The CDR3 contains 16 residues. In DNA form, the CDR3 reads TGTGCCAGCAGCCAAGATCGGGACAGGAACACCGGGGAGCTGTTTTTT. Translation: CASSQDRDRNTGELFF.